This entry lists 28 T cell receptor beta chains sequenced from one sample in a study of T cell responses to AZD1222 COVID-19 vaccine. Here immunoSEQ multiplex PCR was the method, and the copy in TCRdb shows in-frame clones only, minus some. The data contain 95,000 to 150,000 clones, about nine tenths of them seen just once; the ten biggest clones take up around 0.96%. Source: peripheral blood, taken on day 0 of AZD1222 vaccination. Receptors were obtained from an adult in good health.

This clone was seen only a few times. The gene calls are TRBV5-5 and TRBJ2-2, with 7 nucleotides matching TRBD2. Germline V gene sequence: CDR1 SGHKS, CDR2 YYEKEE (reference sequence). The CDR3 loop spans 15 amino acids. Trimming removed 2 bases from V and 1 base from J; junction bases left unmatched: 2. The CDR3 loop reads CASSFGGGNTGELFF. For the CDR3, the DNA is TGTGCCAGCAGCTTCGGCGGGGGGAACACCGGGGAGCTGTTTTTT. Full variable domain (outside the CDR3, taken from reference TRBV5-5 and TRBJ2-2): DAGVTQSPTHLIKTRGQQVTLRCSPISGHKSVSWYQQVLGQGPQFIFQYYEKEERGRGNFPDRFSARQFPNYSSELNVNALLLGDSALYLCASSFGGGNTGELFFGEGSRLTVL.

The rearrangement links TRBV11-2 to TRBJ2-2, with TRBD2 as a possible D gene (6 bases). Trimming pared 6 bases from V and 0 bases from J, leaving 17 bases between. In germline, CDR1 is SGHAT, CDR2 FQNNGV. The CDR3 has 17 residues. CDR3 in amino acids: CASREGRWEANTGELFF. CDR3 coding DNA: TGTGCCAGCAGAGAAGGGAGGTGGGAGGCGAACACCGGGGAGCTGTTTTTT.

The J gene is TRBJ1-6, the V gene TRBV5-1; D is undetermined. V was cut by 5 bases and J by 0 bases, with 15 bases left in between. Germline lookup yields CDR1 SGHRS and CDR2 YFSETQ. The CDR3 is made up of 17 amino acids. The CDR3 loop reads CASRPQHSSSYNSPLHF. CDR3 bases: TGCGCCAGCAGGCCCCAACACTCGAGCTCCTATAATTCACCCCTCCACTTT.

V gene TRBV6-5 combines with J gene TRBJ2-1, with D tentatively TRBD2 (6 bases). Germline assignment: CDR1 MNHEY and CDR2 SVGAGI. The CDR3 length is 11 residues. Trimming stripped 2 bases from V and 14 bases from J, with 10 bases between. The CDR3 nucleotides read TGTGCCAGCAGTTACCACGGAGGGGAGTTCTTC. Translated, it gives CASSYHGGEFF.

This chain joins TRBV11-2 and TRBJ2-7, with D perhaps given as TRBD1 or TRBD2 (5 bases each). CDR1 and CDR2 from the germline V gene are SGHAT and FQNNGV. V dropped 0 bases and J dropped 10 bases, with 13 bases sitting between them. This CDR3 contains 13 residues. CDR3 protein: CASSLESGSRQYF. CDR3 sequence (DNA): TGTGCCAGCAGCTTAGAATCAGGGAGTAGACAGTACTTC.

The V gene is TRBV12-3 or TRBV12-4, the J gene TRBJ1-1; D not certain. Trimming shortened V by 3 bases and J by 1 base, and 6 bases separated the two germline ends. The CDR3 totals 13 residues. DNA of the CDR3: TGTGCCAGCAGTTTGGTCCAGAACACTGAAGCTTTCTTT. Encoded protein: CASSLVQNTEAFF.

The chain carries TRBV5-1 and TRBJ2-7; 7 positions agree with TRBD1. The CDR3 contains 17 residues. V lost 2 bases and J lost 0; bases outside the gene matches: 11. Germline V lookup: CDR1 SGHRS, CDR2 YFSETQ. The CDR3 sequence: CASSLAPRDRNSYEQYF. The CDR3 nucleotides read TGCGCCAGCAGCTTAGCCCCCCGGGACAGAAACTCCTACGAGCAGTACTTC.

This sequence joins TRBV27 and TRBJ2-2; 11 bases map to TRBD1. Trimming cost V 5 bases and J 8 bases; bases outside gene matches: 10. Germline V lookup: CDR1 MNHEY, CDR2 SMNVEV (reference sequence). This CDR3 has 16 residues. In DNA, the CDR3 is TGTGCCAGCAGTACCCGGGACAGGGGGTCTGGGGGGGAGCTGTTTTTT. This translates into CASSTRDRGSGGELFF.

The chain is built from TRBV18 and TRBJ1-5; possible D gene TRBD1, 5 bases. V shed 2 bases and J shed 3 bases, with 14 bases lying between them. Per germline, CDR1 KGHSH and CDR2 LQKENI. This CDR3 is 16 amino acids long. CDR3 residues: CASSPGAGRHNQPQHF. In nucleotides, the CDR3 is TGTGCCAGCTCACCAGGGGCCGGCAGGCACAATCAGCCCCAGCATTTT.

The chain recombines TRBV24-1 with TRBJ2-3; 7 bases fit TRBD2. V was clipped by 4 bases and J by 0 bases; unmatched bases: 6. This CDR3 spans 16 amino acids. Germline values: CDR1 KGHDR, CDR2 SFDVKD. This chain's CDR3 is CATSDGDYQSTDTQYF. The CDR3 nucleotides are TGTGCCACCAGTGACGGGGACTACCAAAGCACAGATACGCAGTATTTT.

The chain joins TRBV14 to TRBJ2-2, with D hard to call. Per the germline V gene, CDR1 is SGHDN and CDR2 is FVKESK. V was clipped by 1 base and J by 2 bases, with 5 bases between them. There are 14 residues in the CDR3. In DNA, the CDR3 is TGTGCCAGCAGCCAAGTTATAAACACCGGGGAGCTGTTTTTT. Residues: CASSQVINTGELFF.

V and J are TRBV5-1 and TRBJ2-3, with TRBD2 identical over 10 bases. Per germline, CDR1 SGHRS and CDR2 YFSETQ. The CDR3 has 17 amino acids. With 4 bases clipped from V and 3 bases from J, the junction kept 11 bases outside the gene matches. CDR3 residues: CASSQGPASGRTDTQYF. For the CDR3, the DNA is TGCGCCAGCAGCCAAGGGCCCGCTAGCGGGAGAACAGATACGCAGTATTTT.

The chain carries TRBV15 and TRBJ1-2; 7 nucleotides agree with TRBD1. The CDR3 runs to 12 residues. V shed 4 bases, J shed 8 bases, and the junction held 4 bases outside the gene matches. Looked up from germline, CDR1 is LNHNV and CDR2 is YYDKDF (reference sequence). CDR3 in DNA: TGTGCCACCAGCAAGGACAGGATGGGCTACACCTTC. Encoded protein: CATSKDRMGYTF. The complete variable domain, with remaining parts taken from reference TRBV15 and TRBJ1-2, reads DAMVIQNPRYQVTQFGKPVTLSCSQTLNHNVMYWYQQKSSQAPKLLFHYYDKDFNNEADTPDNFQSRRPNTSFCFLDIRSPGLGDTAMYLCATSKDRMGYTFGSGTRLTVV.

This chain uses TRBV7-9 with TRBJ2-1, with D possibly matching TRBD2 (5 bases). The V end lost 7 bases, the J end lost 11 bases, and 21 bases lay between the germline ends. In germline, CDR1 is SEHNR, CDR2 FQNEAQ (reference sequence). The CDR3 runs 14 residues. The CDR3: CASMRVPGTGQQFF. For the CDR3, the DNA is TGTGCCAGCATGAGAGTGCCGGGAACGGGCCAGCAGTTCTTC.

The V and J genes are TRBV18 and TRBJ1-3, with D perhaps TRBD1 (5 bases). Trimming stripped 2 bases from V and 4 bases from J, with 9 bases between. The CDR3 has 14 residues. CDR1 is KGHSH, CDR2 LQKENI, per germline. This chain's CDR3 is CASSPGAYGNTIYF. The CDR3 coding sequence is TGTGCCAGCTCACCAGGGGCTTACGGAAACACCATATATTTT.

This rearrangement joins TRBV6-5 to TRBJ2-1, with 10 positions matching TRBD2. The length of the CDR3 is 14 residues. In germline, CDR1 is MNHEY, CDR2 SVGAGI. Trimming cost V 10 bases and J 7 bases; bases outside gene matches: 10. CDR3 in amino acids: CATIGLAVGNEQFF. In DNA form, the CDR3 reads TGTGCCACGATAGGACTAGCGGTGGGAAATGAGCAGTTCTTC.

The chain combines TRBV19 with TRBJ2-7; the D gene could be TRBD1 or TRBD2 (6 bases each). With 4 bases removed from V and 3 bases from J, the gap between germline ends came to 16 bases. The CDR3 length is 15 residues. Looked up from germline, CDR1 is LNHDA and CDR2 is SQIVND (reference sequence). This CDR3 reads CASSRGDGQIYEQYF. In nucleotides, the CDR3 is TGTGCCAGTAGTAGGGGGGACGGACAGATCTACGAGCAGTACTTC.

The chain couples TRBV19 to TRBJ1-2, with 8 bases fitting TRBD1. Germline CDR1 is LNHDA and CDR2 is SQIVND (reference sequence). Losses at the gene ends were 3 bases for V and 8 bases for J; bases not matched to a gene: 8. The CDR3 spans 14 residues. CDR3 protein: CASSIPGQDWGYTF. CDR3 DNA sequence: TGTGCCAGTAGTATTCCGGGACAGGACTGGGGCTACACCTTC.

The V and J genes are TRBV7-6 and TRBJ2-5; the D is unclear. This CDR3 is built from 14 residues. Germline CDR1 and CDR2: SGHVS and FNYEAQ. V was shortened by 1 base and J by 4 bases, with 10 bases between the two germline ends. The CDR3 nucleotides are TGTGCCAGCAGCTTAGAGTTCTGGGCAGAGACCCAGTACTTC. It encodes CASSLEFWAETQYF.

This rearrangement joins TRBV3-1 (or the pseudogene TRBV3-2) to TRBJ1-6; TRBD1 matches at 8 bases. The J segment lost 7 bases and the V segment lost 4 bases, leaving 3 bases of the junction unmatched. The CDR3 consists of 14 residues. Germline V CDR1 and CDR2: LGHDT, YNNKEL (reference sequence). CDR3 nucleotides: TGTGCCAGCAGCCGACAGGGGTTAAATTCACCCCTCCACTTT. Its translation: CASSRQGLNSPLHF.

This clone came up once. The chain has TRBV6-5 and TRBJ1-5; 7 nucleotides align to TRBD1. This CDR3 is built from 15 residues. The germline gives CDR1 MNHEY, CDR2 SVGAGI. J lost 0 bases, V lost 8 bases, and 7 bases had no gene match. The CDR3 DNA is TGTGCCAGCCGAGAACAGGGGCATAGCAATCAGCCCCAGCATTTT. Protein: CASREQGHSNQPQHF.

The chain carries TRBV6-5 and TRBJ2-2; 8 bases map to TRBD1. Trimming cost V 6 bases and J 4 bases; bases outside gene matches: 4. The CDR3 has 14 amino acids. CDR1 is MNHEY, CDR2 SVGAGI, per germline. CDR3 nucleotides: TGTGCCAGCAGCTACAGGGGGAGCACCGGGGAGCTGTTTTTT. It codes for CASSYRGSTGELFF.

This chain uses TRBV7-3 with TRBJ1-1, with 7 bases matching TRBD1. The CDR3 sequence is 14 residues long. Per germline, CDR1 SGHTA and CDR2 FQGTGA. V shed 5 bases, J shed 5 bases, and the junction held 8 bases outside the gene matches. The DNA of the CDR3 is TGTGCCAGCAGCCCGAACAGGGGAGGGACTGAAGCTTTCTTT. Translating gives CASSPNRGGTEAFF.

The J gene is TRBJ2-7, the V gene TRBV6-5; 8 nucleotides match TRBD2. V lost 5 bases to trimming and J lost 1 base; unmatched junction nucleotides: 7. The germline CDR1 and CDR2 sequences are MNHEY and SVGAGI. The CDR3 is 15 residues long. CDR3 nucleotides: TGTGCCAGCAGTCTCCGTGCGGGGGGATCCTACGAGCAGTACTTC. It encodes CASSLRAGGSYEQYF.

In the case of this clone: Different DNA sequences within this sample yield the same CDR3. The rearrangement links TRBV9 to TRBJ2-7; perhaps TRBD2 as D (9 bases). The CDR3 contains 15 residues. The germline V gene encodes CDR1 SGDLS and CDR2 YYNGEE. V lost 8 bases and J lost 7, with 25 bases in between. CDR3 in DNA: TGTGCCAGTAGCCTACGGGACAGGCTAGCGGGGGAGCAGTACTTC. Its protein is CASSLRDRLAGEQYF.

The J gene is TRBJ2-7, the V gene TRBV5-1; tentative D call: TRBD1 (7 bases). CDR1 SGHRS and CDR2 YFSETQ come from the germline V gene. Between the trimmed V and J ends, which lost 5 bases and 5 bases, there was a span of 17 bases. There are 14 residues in the CDR3. CDR3 in amino acids: CASRPRGTGDEQYF. For the CDR3, the DNA is TGCGCCAGCAGGCCCAGGGGGACGGGGGACGAGCAGTACTTC.

This clone showed up just once. V is TRBV30 and J is TRBJ1-3, with D hard to call. The V end was cut by 0 bases, the J end by 12 bases, with 24 bases between. The germline gives CDR1 GTSNPN, CDR2 SVGIG (reference sequence). This CDR3 region has 16 residues. The CDR3 reads CAWSVNTQSSLYRIYF. Here the CDR3 DNA reads TGTGCCTGGAGTGTCAACACCCAATCAAGCCTTTACCGCATATATTTT. Variable domain in full (rest from reference TRBV30 and TRBJ1-3): SQTIHQWPATLVQPVGSPLSLECTVEGTSNPNLYWYRQAAGRGLQLLFYSVGIGQISSEVPQNLSASRPQDRQFILSSKKLLLSDSGFYLCAWSVNTQSSLYRIYFGEGSWLTVV.

The rearrangement uses TRBV7-3 and TRBJ2-7; 10 bases line up with TRBD2. This CDR3 comprises 15 residues. The V gene's germline CDR1 is SGHTA and CDR2 FQGTGA. J was trimmed by 3 bases and V by 2 bases; bases with no gene match: 4. The DNA of the CDR3 is TGTGCCAGCAGCTTAGGGCTAGCGGGAGTCTACGAGCAGTACTTC. It specifies CASSLGLAGVYEQYF.